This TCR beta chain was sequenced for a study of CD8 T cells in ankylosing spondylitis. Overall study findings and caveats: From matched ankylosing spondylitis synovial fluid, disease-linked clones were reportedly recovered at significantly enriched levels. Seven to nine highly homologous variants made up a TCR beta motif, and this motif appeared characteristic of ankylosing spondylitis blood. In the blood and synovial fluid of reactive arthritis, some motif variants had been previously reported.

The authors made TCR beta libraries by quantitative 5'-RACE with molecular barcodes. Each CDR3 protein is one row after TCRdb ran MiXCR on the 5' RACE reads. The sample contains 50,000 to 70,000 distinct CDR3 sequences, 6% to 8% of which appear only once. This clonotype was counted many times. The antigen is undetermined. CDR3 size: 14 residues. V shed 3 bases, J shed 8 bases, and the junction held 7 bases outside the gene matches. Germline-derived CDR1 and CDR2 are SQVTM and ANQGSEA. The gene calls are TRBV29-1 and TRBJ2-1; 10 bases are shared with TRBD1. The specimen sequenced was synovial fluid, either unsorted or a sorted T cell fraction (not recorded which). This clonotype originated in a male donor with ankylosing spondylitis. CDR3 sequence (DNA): TGCAGCGTTGACCTCTTGGGGACAGGGGATGAGCAGTTCTTC. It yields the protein CSVDLLGTGDEQFF.